This entry features one TCR beta chain sequence. Its cognate antigen has yet to be identified. No qualities accompany the bases; no much larger clone lies one base away. The sample originates from a study of cytomegalovirus exposure and HLA in healthy donors (TCRdb year 2017). Background for the entire study: An earlier analysis of roughly 630 of the donors reported more than 250 Gb of sequence data and 117 million unique TCR beta sequences from about 179 million T cells. An early release covering about 600 HLA-typed donors comprised about 290 gigabases of sequencing data and 85 million to 100 million unique TCR sequences. Among the roughly 390 genotyped donors, more than 70% belonged to the genetic ancestry cluster associated with self-reported Caucasian donors. The aim of the study was to test whether cataloging public T cell receptors could identify signatures of past pathogen exposure. Using immunosequencing, the study profiled T cell repertoires from 640 or so subjects and related those repertoires to cytomegalovirus serostatus. A separate validation cohort of roughly 130 different subjects was used in addition to the roughly 670-subject first cohort. To predict cytomegalovirus infection status, the study combined high-throughput TCR immunosequencing, statistical association of individual TCRs with disease status, and machine learning. To study patterns of TCR occurrence, a later analysis re-analyzed previously published TCR beta repertoires from 550 to 800 donors and added high-resolution HLA genotyping. Rather than drawing on any new phenotypic data, the later analysis identified candidate immune exposures from TCR beta sequences and the way those sequences occurred across donors. To decide whether each TCR beta V gene segment behaved as functional or pseudogenic, an earlier analysis of some 580 of the donors relied on high-throughput TCR beta sequencing. Donor age, sex, ethnicity and CMV serostatus were compiled together with the repertoire data. In a later genetic analysis, genome-wide SNP genotypes for about 55% of the roughly 700 donors were used, and that subset was treated as a discovery cohort. All discovery cohort repertoires had been generated on a single sequencing platform. Class I and class II HLA loci were covered by the typing at four-digit resolution. Typing coverage varied by locus: roughly 620-640 donors for A, B, C, DRB1 and DQB1; approximately 520 for DQA1; more than 600 for DPA1; roughly 450 for DPB1. Five DR-DQ haplotypes were treated as single units for association and clustering because of strong linkage in the cohort. Among some 410 genotyped donors of the cohort, an average of around 240,000 unique TCR beta nucleotide sequences were sequenced per donor, roughly 20% of them non-productive. Paper-wide results and their limitations: It was suggested by the authors that the approach could potentially be generalized to other disease states and immunological phenotypes. A total of 150 to 200 TCR beta chains were listed by the study as associated with cytomegalovirus. The only immune exposure information available for the cohort was CMV serostatus. Correlated functional status among segregating V segments might reflect linkage disequilibrium, but an unknown experimental factor could not be ruled out. A later genetic analysis associated a missense DCLRE1C variant with V-gene and J-gene trimming of TCR beta chains, and an independent cohort replicated the association. Because some donors lacked HLA typing at each locus, the association tests relied only on the typed subset. Only TCR beta chains were sequenced in this cohort, and the absence of alpha or paired-chain data limited detectable features. In an earlier analysis of approximately 590 of the donors, most TCR beta V segments appeared in productive rearrangements about 87% or about 30% of the time, broadly matching IMGT annotations. The classifier was reported to diagnose cytomegalovirus status with high specificity and sensitivity in both the original and validation cohorts. Compared with the approximately 700-donor mean, donors in an Asian-associated ancestry cluster had fewer N-insertions in productive TCRs, according to a later genetic analysis. Assigning TCR associations to individual alleles was difficult when HLA alleles, especially DR and DQ, strongly co-occurred. Most CMV-associated TCR beta chains appeared to be HLA-restricted in a later analysis, and the HLA associations seemed to be driven largely by CMV exposure. In a later analysis, the rate of TCR association differed among HLA loci, with DRB1 alleles having the most associated TCRs and HLA-C alleles having the fewest. In a later analysis, HLA-associated TCR beta chains were found to be more clonally expanded and to have lower generation probabilities than equally common non-associated chains. At a false discovery rate of 0.05, a later analysis linked around 15,000 TCR beta sequences to specific HLA alleles. A further reported finding was that TCR beta sequences accurately predicted the HLA-A and HLA-B alleles for most subjects in the first cohort. A few of the identified cytomegalovirus-associated TCR beta chains were confirmed in vitro to be specific for cytomegalovirus antigens. Several of the top co-occurrence clusters appeared to be linked to parvovirus B19, influenza, CMV and Epstein-Barr virus, according to a later analysis. Because counts were too low, about 18 rarely observed V segments, including chromosome 9 orphons, were excluded from the earlier analysis of 587 of the donors. Roughly uniform sequencing depth across donors was assumed in presence/absence analyses, although this assumption may not hold. A cluster of highly shared sequence variants was judged likely to represent a technical artifact of the sequencing pipeline. While some public TCRs were present in many individuals, most TCR sequences turned up only very rarely across donors.

Libraries were built with the immunoSEQ multiplex PCR assay. The multiplex PCR relied on a mix of 60 forward primers for TCR Vbeta segments and 13 reverse primers for TCR Jbeta segments. A multiplex PCR assay on genomic DNA amplified the CDR3 region of rearranged TCR beta genes. The amplified TCR beta libraries were sequenced on the Illumina HiSeq System as 87-base-pair reads. As for the authors' bioinformatics: Across the 670 or so repertoires, a later analysis counted around 80 million unique TCR beta chains, 9.5 million to 12 million of which were shared by at least two donors. To remove PCR and sequencing errors, raw reads were error-corrected and collapsed into unique sequences using a nearest-neighbor algorithm that merged closely related sequences. V, D and J gene segments were assigned by aligning CDR3 sequences to IMGT reference sequences. For a sequence to be retained, a match of at least six nucleotides to both a V gene segment and a J gene segment was required. A rearrangement counted as productive if the CDR3 had no stop codons and remained in frame with V and J, and every other rearrangement counted as non-productive. CDR3 was defined according to IMGT convention as the region running from the second conserved V-encoded cysteine to the conserved J-encoded phenylalanine. The earlier analysis of approximately 590 of the donors excluded any sequence lacking an unambiguous match to a single V gene segment. In an earlier analysis of some 590 of the donors, V segments were called functional above 56.7% productive rearrangements and were called segregating when the between-donor standard deviation exceeded 5%. A statistical classification framework was built for diagnosing cytomegalovirus status from the catalog of TCR beta chain sequences. A later analysis assigned V and J genes by comparing TCR nucleotide sequences with IMGT/GENE-DB human TR gene sequences. The TCRdist pipeline was used in a later analysis to assign CDR3 sequences and most-parsimonious VDJ recombination scenarios. In a later analysis, each TCR beta chain was defined by its CDR3 amino acid sequence together with its V-gene family, and reads lacking a unique V-gene family were excluded. To address suspected cross-contamination and a sequencing artifact, a later analysis removed 550 to 750 highly shared, low-generation-probability nucleotide sequences. In a later analysis, a clonal expansion index was calculated for each public chain from normalized within-repertoire ranks of inferred template counts. Generation probabilities in a later analysis came from a VDJ recombination model fitted to out-of-frame rearrangements, and those results were checked against IGoR. In a later analysis, TCR-TCR, TCR-HLA and TCR-CMV co-occurrence was scored with hypergeometric tests, and a repertoire-size bias correction was applied to TCR pairs. False discovery rates were estimated in a later analysis by permuting HLA or CMV assignments 20 times. A later analysis grouped co-occurring TCRs with DBSCAN, adding TCRdist sequence similarity when clustering within HLA-allele-positive subsets. Co-occurrence clustering excluded repertoires with fewer than 30,000 or more than 120,000 public chains, plus five with anomalous nucleotide sharing. TCRdb holds this immuneACCESS table with in-frame rearrangements only. Some clones are missing; in checked studies, unresolved V genes explain under half, and the rest has no known cause. V and J calls plus clone size are reproduced from that table; the DNA served to infer D and trimming. The sample yields approximately 130,000 clones; approximately 85% were counted once. 6.7% of the sample is held by the ten biggest clonotypes.

The cohort comprised fewer than 700 healthy bone marrow donors. At the time of sampling, every cohort member was nominally healthy, though immune exposures that went unrecorded were likely present. The donor tested CMV seropositive, placing the donor among the 250 to 350 seropositive members of the cohort. Every donor gave a peripheral blood sample, and the peripheral blood mononuclear cells from that sample were used for TCR beta sequencing. The Qiagen DNeasy Blood Extraction Kit was used to extract genomic DNA from the blood cell samples. The receptor was derived from a woman aged 30 to 39 in good health and CMV-seropositive. Material: PBMCs.

The nucleotide sequence is given as TGCGCCAGCAGCTATCAGGTGAACACTGAAGCTTTCTTT. This yields the protein CASSYQVNTEAFF. This chain joins TRBV5-1 to TRBJ1-1; a confident D gene designation cannot be given. The CDR3 has 13 amino acids, counting the end cysteine and phenylalanine. Only CDR3 DNA remains: 39 bases, in frame from the first base. Trimming at the junction amounts to 3 bases on V and 0 bases on J, and the germline ends lie 6 bases apart. CDR1 and CDR2 (SGHRS, YFSETQ) derive from the germline V gene.